The next 24 T cell receptor beta chains were all read from a single sample in a study of control samples from healthy donors and cancer patients. Produced via immunoSEQ multiplex PCR; TCRdb's table is partial and in-frame only. The profile covers 95,000 to 150,000 clones, with more than 85% appearing a single time and roughly 1.9% taken by the ten largest. Sequencing input: blood. Receptor source: a man aged 18 to 29 in good health.

The chain's CDR3 is CASSPAPAGPNTGELFF. CDR3 nucleotide sequence: TGTGCCAGCAGCCCGGCCCCCGCGGGGCCGAACACCGGGGAGCTGTTTTTT. The chain is built from TRBV13 and TRBJ2-2; TRBD2 is a possible D gene (6 bases). V was clipped by 5 bases and J by 0 bases, with 16 bases between them. The CDR3 extends over 17 amino acids. CDR1 PRHDT and CDR2 FYEKMQ come from the germline V gene (reference sequence). Using reference TRBV13 and TRBJ2-2 for the parts outside the CDR3, the full variable domain is AAGVIQSPRHLIKEKRETATLKCYPIPRHDTVYWYQQGPGQDPQFLISFYEKMQSDKGSIPDRFSAQQFSDYHSELNMSSLELGDSALYFCASSPAPAGPNTGELFFGEGSRLTVL.

The gene calls are TRBV7-2 and TRBJ1-2, with D possibly matching TRBD1 (6 bases). Per the germline V gene, CDR1 is SGHTA and CDR2 is FQGNSA. With 4 bases removed from V and 7 bases from J, the gap between germline ends came to 19 bases. This CDR3 comprises 15 residues. This CDR3 reads CASSSRYGGLGGYTF. The CDR3 region has the DNA TGTGCCAGCAGCTCCCGTTATGGGGGGCTAGGTGGCTACACCTTC.

The rearrangement links TRBV30 to TRBJ1-5; possible D gene TRBD1, 6 bases. Germline values: CDR1 GTSNPN, CDR2 SVGIG (reference sequence). The CDR3 runs to 13 residues. V lost 5 bases to trimming and J lost 7 bases, with 15 bases between them. The CDR3 spells CAWATRGFQPQHF. CDR3 bases: TGTGCCTGGGCCACCAGGGGTTTCCAGCCCCAGCATTTT.

This clone was counted once. The rearrangement joins TRBV5-8 to TRBJ1-3, with D unresolved. Germline loops: CDR1 SGHTS, CDR2 YDEGEE. Trimming took 1 base from V and 0 from J, leaving 8 bases between them. The CDR3 totals 15 residues. The CDR3, as DNA: TGTGCCAGCAGCTTGTTCCAGTTCTCTGGAAACACCATATATTTT. It is translated as CASSLFQFSGNTIYF. Filled out from reference TRBV5-8 and TRBJ1-3, the complete variable domain reads EAGVTQSPTHLIKTRGQQATLRCSPISGHTSVYWYQQALGLGLQFLLWYDEGEERNRGNFPPRFSGRQFPNYSSELNVNALELEDSALYLCASSLFQFSGNTIYFGEGSWLTVV.

This sequence joins TRBV28 and TRBJ2-7; D call uncertain. CDR3 size: 11 residues. Trimming shortened V by 5 bases and J by 6 bases, and 8 bases separated the two germline ends. Germline V gene sequence: CDR1 MDHEN, CDR2 SYDVKM. CDR3 bases: TGTGCCAGCAGTCCCCCCGGCGAGCAGTACTTC. Its translation is CASSPPGEQYF.

The chain employs TRBV7-9 and TRBJ1-5, with TRBD1 identical over 9 bases. There are 15 residues in the CDR3. Germline V CDR1 and CDR2: SEHNR, FQNEAQ (reference sequence). V was pared by 7 bases and J by 3 bases, with 7 bases of the junction left unmatched. The CDR3, as DNA: TGTGCCAGCACCCGCGGGGACAGGGTCAATCAGCCCCAGCATTTT. Residues: CASTRGDRVNQPQHF.

The chain has TRBV14 and TRBJ2-5; D is undetermined. With 0 bases removed from V and 3 bases from J, the gap between germline ends came to 11 bases. The CDR3 is 15 amino acids. Germline assignment: CDR1 SGHDN and CDR2 FVKESK. The chain's CDR3 is CASSQDLGLEETQYF. DNA for the CDR3: TGTGCCAGCAGCCAAGATCTTGGCCTGGAAGAGACCCAGTACTTC.

This chain links TRBV6-2 or TRBV6-3 with TRBJ2-1; 13 bases are a match to TRBD2. The germline V gene encodes CDR1 MNHEY and CDR2 SVGEGT. This CDR3 comprises 15 residues. Trimming at V came to 2 bases and at J to 15 bases, leaving 10 bases not matched to a gene. The CDR3 DNA follows: TGTGCCAGCAGTTACCTAGGACTAGCGGGAGAGGTTAGGTTCTTC. It translates to CASSYLGLAGEVRFF.

The rearrangement joins TRBV25-1 to TRBJ2-5, with D possibly matching TRBD1 (5 bases). The CDR3 runs to 13 residues. V was trimmed by 2 bases and J by 6 bases, leaving 10 bases between them. Germline CDR1 and CDR2: MGHDK and SYGVNS. Here the CDR3 DNA reads TGTGCCAGCAGTGAACAGGGTGGGAAGACCCAGTACTTC. Its protein is CASSEQGGKTQYF.

CDR3 sequence: CASSTNRGRSNQPQHF. The CDR3 DNA follows: TGTGCCAGCAGCACTAACAGGGGGCGTAGCAATCAGCCCCAGCATTTT. The chain joins TRBV5-6 to TRBJ1-5; 9 nucleotides align to TRBD1. The CDR3 is made up of 16 amino acids. The V segment lost 4 bases and the J segment 0 bases; nucleotides outside the gene matches: 5. The germline V gene has CDR1 SGHDT and CDR2 YYEEEE.

The chain combines TRBV6-5 with TRBJ1-5; D is possibly TRBD1 (5 bases). Trimming removed 8 bases from V and 3 bases from J, with 17 bases in between. The CDR3 contains 15 residues. The germline V gene encodes CDR1 MNHEY and CDR2 SVGAGI. The CDR3 protein is CASLRDAMANQPQHF. CDR3 DNA: TGTGCCAGCCTACGGGACGCCATGGCCAATCAGCCCCAGCATTTT.

This clone appeared a few times. The gene calls are TRBV19 and TRBJ1-1; tentatively, D is TRBD1 (6 bases). The CDR3 spans 12 residues. V lost 0 bases and J 13 bases, leaving 12 bases between the germline ends. Germline CDR1 is LNHDA and CDR2 is SQIVND (reference sequence). CDR3 bases: TGTGCCAGTAGTATAGACCGGACAGTAGGTTTCTTT. Protein sequence: CASSIDRTVGFF.

The chain carries TRBV18 and TRBJ1-1; D not certain. Germline values: CDR1 KGHSH, CDR2 LQKENI. Trimming took off 4 bases at V and 1 base at J, with 13 bases between the two ends. This CDR3 contains 15 residues. The CDR3 coding sequence is TGTGCCAGCTCACTGGAACCCTATGAGAACACTGAAGCTTTCTTT. Protein product: CASSLEPYENTEAFF. Combining the CDR3 with reference TRBV18 and TRBJ1-1 gives the whole variable domain NAGVMQNPRHLVRRRGQEARLRCSPMKGHSHVYWYRQLPEEGLKFMVYLQKENIIDESGMPKERFSAEFPKEGPSILRIQQVVRGDSAAYFCASSLEPYENTEAFFGQGTRLTVV.

The chain employs TRBV27 and TRBJ1-3; 7 bases line up with TRBD1. CDR3 length: 17 amino acids. Per germline, CDR1 MNHEY and CDR2 SMNVEV (reference sequence). The ends lost 6 bases at V and 0 bases at J; junction bases unmatched: 11. CDR3 in amino acids: CASRGKDRTSSGNTIYF. CDR3 nucleotide sequence: TGTGCCAGCAGGGGCAAGGACAGGACAAGCTCTGGAAACACCATATATTTT.

The chain carries TRBV7-3 and TRBJ2-3; the D is unclear. Germline V CDR1 and CDR2: SGHTA, FQGTGA. With 1 base removed from V and 6 bases from J, the gap between germline ends came to 14 bases. The CDR3 runs to 15 residues. The CDR3 DNA reads as TGTGCCAGCAGCTTAAAACCCCTGCGTTCCGATACGCAGTATTTT. Translating gives CASSLKPLRSDTQYF.

The CDR3 is CASSFPRSTNEKLFF. The CDR3 DNA sequence: TGTGCCAGCAGCTTTCCGCGGTCAACTAATGAAAAACTGTTTTTT. This chain links TRBV7-2 with TRBJ1-4; D unclear. The CDR3 sequence is 15 residues long. Per the germline V gene, CDR1 is SGHTA and CDR2 is FQGNSA. V was cut by 3 bases and J by 0 bases, with 8 bases left in between.

V gene TRBV20-1 combines with J gene TRBJ2-1; 8 bases match TRBD2. Losses at the gene ends were 3 bases for V and 2 bases for J; bases not matched to a gene: 3. The V gene's germline CDR1 is DFQATT and CDR2 SNEGSKA (reference sequence). The CDR3 runs 14 residues. For the CDR3, the DNA is TGCAGTGCTAGTCAAGCGGGGGCCTACAATGAGCAGTTCTTC. Translating it yields CSASQAGAYNEQFF.

The J gene is TRBJ2-7, the V gene TRBV21-1; whether TRBD1, the table's D call, matches the DNA was not checked. TRBV21-1 is termed a pseudogene. CDR3 length: 14 residues. The CDR3 nucleotides are TGTGCCAGCAGCAAAAAGGGACAAGACTACGAGCAGTACTTC. Its translation is CASSKKGQDYEQYF.

The chain links TRBV30 to TRBJ1-6; D is uncertain. Per the germline V gene, CDR1 is GTSNPN and CDR2 is SVGIG (reference sequence). V was pared by 4 bases and J by 12 bases, with 22 bases between. CDR3 length: 15 residues. The CDR3 spells CAWTPNRQAGVPLHF. CDR3 DNA sequence: TGTGCCTGGACCCCCAACCGGCAGGCTGGGGTACCCCTCCACTTT.

The chain recombines TRBV30 with TRBJ1-5, with a weak D call TRBD1 (6 bases). The CDR3 sequence is 15 residues long. Germline CDR1 is GTSNPN and CDR2 is SVGIG (reference sequence). Trimming removed 5 bases from V and 2 bases from J, with 16 bases in between. CDR3 in amino acids: CAWGGPYSGNQPQHF. The CDR3 DNA is TGTGCCTGGGGGGGGCCCTATAGCGGCAATCAGCCCCAGCATTTT.

The table lists this clone with a few counts. The chain couples TRBV6-1 to TRBJ2-5, with 12 bases aligning to TRBD2. The CDR3 spans 15 residues. The junction had 2 bases not matched to a gene; V was cut back by 2 bases and J by 4 bases. CDR1 is MNHNS, CDR2 SASEGT, per germline. This CDR3 is CASSELAGGPETQYF. As DNA, the CDR3 is TGTGCCAGCAGTGAACTAGCGGGAGGGCCAGAGACCCAGTACTTC.

V gene TRBV5-4 combines with J gene TRBJ2-7; TRBD2 matches at 16 bases. In germline, CDR1 is SGHNT, CDR2 YYREEE (reference sequence). The CDR3 length is 18 residues. The ends lost 4 bases at V and 5 bases at J; junction bases unmatched: 12. CDR3 bases: TGTGCCAGCAGCCGGGGACTAGCGGGAGGGTCGTCTAAGCACGAGCAGTACTTC. Translated: CASSRGLAGGSSKHEQYF.

The chain carries TRBV15 and TRBJ2-1; TRBD2 aligns across 16 bases. The CDR3 contains 17 residues. V trimming: 5 bases; J trimming: 9 bases; junction bases outside the gene matches: 10. Germline CDR1 LNHNV, CDR2 YYDKDF (reference sequence). The CDR3 sequence: CATSLPGLAGGPGEQFF. The DNA for the CDR3 is TGTGCCACCAGCCTTCCGGGACTAGCGGGAGGGCCGGGTGAGCAGTTCTTC.

J is TRBJ2-7 and V is TRBV6-5; TRBD1 or TRBD2 may be the D gene (5 bases each). Germline V gene sequence: CDR1 MNHEY, CDR2 SVGAGI. V was pared by 5 bases and J by 0 bases, with 14 bases between. The CDR3 is made up of 15 amino acids. CDR3 sequence: CASSTGTVSSYEQYF. Written as DNA, the CDR3 is TGTGCCAGCAGTACGGGGACCGTGAGCTCCTACGAGCAGTACTTC.